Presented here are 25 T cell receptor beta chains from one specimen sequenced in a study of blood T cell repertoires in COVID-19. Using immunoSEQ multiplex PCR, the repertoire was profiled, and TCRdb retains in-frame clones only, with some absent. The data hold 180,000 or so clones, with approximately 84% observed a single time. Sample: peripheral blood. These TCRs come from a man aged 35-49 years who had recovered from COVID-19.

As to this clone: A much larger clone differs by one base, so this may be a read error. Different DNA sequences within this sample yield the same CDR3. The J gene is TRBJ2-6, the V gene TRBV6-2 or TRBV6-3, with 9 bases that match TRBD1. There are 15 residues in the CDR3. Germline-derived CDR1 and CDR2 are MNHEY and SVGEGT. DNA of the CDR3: TGTGCTAGCAGCACAGGGGGCTCCGGGGCCAACGTCCTGACTTTC. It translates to CASSTGGSGANVLTF.

CDR3 sequence reads: CASSFQRGGTDTQYF. CDR3 coding DNA: TGTGCCAGCAGTTTTCAGCGGGGGGGCACAGATACGCAGTATTTT. The chain uses TRBV27 and TRBJ2-3; 9 bases line up with TRBD2. This CDR3 comprises 15 residues. Trimming at V came to 3 bases and at J to 1 base, leaving 2 bases not matched to a gene. The germline V gene has CDR1 MNHEY and CDR2 SMNVEV (reference sequence).

CDR3 region: CASSLDSVGTDTQYF. CDR3 in DNA: TGTGCCAGCAGCTTAGACAGCGTCGGCACAGATACGCAGTATTTT. The J gene is TRBJ2-3, the V gene TRBV5-6; tentative D call: TRBD1 (5 bases). The germline V gene encodes CDR1 SGHDT and CDR2 YYEEEE. This CDR3 contains 15 residues. Trimming removed 2 bases at V and 1 base at J, with 11 bases between.

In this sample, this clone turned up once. CDR3 sequence: CASSSTRMSPQHF. The DNA of the CDR3 is TGTGCCAGCAGTTCTACGAGAATGTCGCCCCAGCATTTT. This chain connects TRBV6-5 to TRBJ1-5; D gene ambiguous. Germline V gene sequence: CDR1 MNHEY, CDR2 SVGAGI. V was trimmed by 4 bases and J by 9 bases, leaving 13 bases between them. This CDR3 contains 13 residues.

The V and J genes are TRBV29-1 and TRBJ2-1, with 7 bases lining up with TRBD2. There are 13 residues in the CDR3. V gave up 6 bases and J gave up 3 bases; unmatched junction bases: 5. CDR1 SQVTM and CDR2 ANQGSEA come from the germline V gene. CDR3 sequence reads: CSVERTSYNEQFF. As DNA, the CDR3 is TGCAGCGTGGAAAGGACTAGCTACAATGAGCAGTTCTTC.

The DNA for the CDR3 is TGTGCCAGCAGTTCCCCAGTGCCCTACGAGCAGTACTTC. This translates into CASSSPVPYEQYF. The gene calls are TRBV28 and TRBJ2-7; D is unresolved. V was cut by 4 bases and J by 2 bases, with 9 bases left in between. Germline V lookup: CDR1 MDHEN, CDR2 SYDVKM. The CDR3 is 13 amino acids.

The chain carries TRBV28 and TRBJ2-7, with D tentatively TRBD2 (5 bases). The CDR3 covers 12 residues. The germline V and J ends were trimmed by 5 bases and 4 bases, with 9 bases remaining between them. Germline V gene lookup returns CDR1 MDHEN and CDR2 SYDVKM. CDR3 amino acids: CASSLAQYEQYF. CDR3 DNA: TGTGCCAGCAGTCTAGCACAATACGAGCAGTACTTC.

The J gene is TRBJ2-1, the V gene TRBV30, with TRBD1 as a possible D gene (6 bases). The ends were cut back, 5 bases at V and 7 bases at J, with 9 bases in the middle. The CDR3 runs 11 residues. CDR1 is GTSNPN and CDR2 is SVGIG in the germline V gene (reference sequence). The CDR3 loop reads CAWETGNEQFF. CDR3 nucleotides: TGTGCCTGGGAAACAGGGAATGAGCAGTTCTTC.

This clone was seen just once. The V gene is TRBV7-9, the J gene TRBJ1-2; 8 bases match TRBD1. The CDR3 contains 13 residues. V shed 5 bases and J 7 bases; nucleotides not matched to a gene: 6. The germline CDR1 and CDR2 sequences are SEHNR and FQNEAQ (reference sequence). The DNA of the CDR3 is TGTGCCAGCAGCCCGACAGGGGACGGTGGCTACACCTTC. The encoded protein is CASSPTGDGGYTF.

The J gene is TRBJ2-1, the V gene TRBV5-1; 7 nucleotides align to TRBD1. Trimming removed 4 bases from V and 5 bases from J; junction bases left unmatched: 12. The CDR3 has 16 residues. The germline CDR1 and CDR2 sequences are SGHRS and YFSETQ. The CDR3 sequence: CASSATIPGQNNEQFF. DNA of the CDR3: TGCGCCAGCAGCGCGACGATCCCGGGACAGAACAATGAGCAGTTCTTC. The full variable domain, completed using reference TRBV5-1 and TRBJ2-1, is KAGVTQTPRYLIKTRGQQVTLSCSPISGHRSVSWYQQTPGQGLQFLFEYFSETQRNKGNFPGRFSGRQFSNSRSEMNVSTLELGDSALYLCASSATIPGQNNEQFFGPGTRLTVL.

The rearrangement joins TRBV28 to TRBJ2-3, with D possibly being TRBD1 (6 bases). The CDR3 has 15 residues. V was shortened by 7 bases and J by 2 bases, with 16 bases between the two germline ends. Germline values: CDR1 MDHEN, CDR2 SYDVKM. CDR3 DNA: TGTGCCAGCATCCCGACAGGAACCAACACAGATACGCAGTATTTT. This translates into CASIPTGTNTDTQYF. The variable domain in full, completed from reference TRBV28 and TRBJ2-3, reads DVKVTQSSRYLVKRTGEKVFLECVQDMDHENMFWYRQDPGLGLRLIYFSYDVKMKEKGDIPEGYSVSREKKERFSLILESASTNQTSMYLCASIPTGTNTDTQYFGPGTRLTVL.

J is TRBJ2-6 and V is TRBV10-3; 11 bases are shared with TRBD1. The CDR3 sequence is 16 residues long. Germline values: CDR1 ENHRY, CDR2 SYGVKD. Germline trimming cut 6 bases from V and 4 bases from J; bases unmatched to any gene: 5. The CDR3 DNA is TGTGCCATCAGCGGACAGGGGGCGCAAGGGGCCAACGTCCTGACTTTC. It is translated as CAISGQGAQGANVLTF.

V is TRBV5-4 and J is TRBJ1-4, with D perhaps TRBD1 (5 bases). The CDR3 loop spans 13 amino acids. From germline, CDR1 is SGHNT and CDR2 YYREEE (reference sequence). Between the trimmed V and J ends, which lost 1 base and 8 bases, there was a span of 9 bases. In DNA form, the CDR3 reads TGTGCCAGCAGCTTGTTCGGGGGAGAAAAACTGTTTTTT. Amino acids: CASSLFGGEKLFF.

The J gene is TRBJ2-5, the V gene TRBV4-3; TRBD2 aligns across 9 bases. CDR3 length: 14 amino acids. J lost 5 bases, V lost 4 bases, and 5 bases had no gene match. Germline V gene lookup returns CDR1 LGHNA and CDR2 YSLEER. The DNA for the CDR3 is TGCGCCAGCAGCCGCGGGAGGGTGAGGGAGACCCAGTACTTC. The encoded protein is CASSRGRVRETQYF.

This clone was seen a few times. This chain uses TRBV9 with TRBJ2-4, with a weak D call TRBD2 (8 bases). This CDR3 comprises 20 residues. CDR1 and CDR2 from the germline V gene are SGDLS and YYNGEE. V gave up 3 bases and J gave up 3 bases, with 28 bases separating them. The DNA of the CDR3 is TGTGCCAGCAGCGCCAGGGGGGGACGGGAGGGCCCCGTGAGCAAAAACATTCAGTACTTC. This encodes CASSARGGREGPVSKNIQYF.

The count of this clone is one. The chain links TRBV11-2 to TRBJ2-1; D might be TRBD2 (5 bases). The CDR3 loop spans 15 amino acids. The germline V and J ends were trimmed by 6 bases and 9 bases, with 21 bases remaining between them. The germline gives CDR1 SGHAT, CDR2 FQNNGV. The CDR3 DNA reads TGTGCCAGCAGTTCGGATAGCGCGAGGGATGTTGAGCAGTTCTTC. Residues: CASSSDSARDVEQFF.

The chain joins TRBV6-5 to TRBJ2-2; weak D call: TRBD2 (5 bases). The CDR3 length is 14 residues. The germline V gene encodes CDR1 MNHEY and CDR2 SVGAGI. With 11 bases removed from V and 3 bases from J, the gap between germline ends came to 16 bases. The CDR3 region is CASNARVDTGELFF. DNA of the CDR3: TGTGCCTCAAATGCGAGGGTCGACACCGGGGAGCTGTTTTTT.

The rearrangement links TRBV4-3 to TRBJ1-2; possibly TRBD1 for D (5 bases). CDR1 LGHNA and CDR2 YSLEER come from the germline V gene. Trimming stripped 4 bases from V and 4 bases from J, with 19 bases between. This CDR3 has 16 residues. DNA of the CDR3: TGCGCCAGCAGCCCGAACGGGGGGGGGTCGGGCTATGGCTACACCTTC. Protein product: CASSPNGGGSGYGYTF.

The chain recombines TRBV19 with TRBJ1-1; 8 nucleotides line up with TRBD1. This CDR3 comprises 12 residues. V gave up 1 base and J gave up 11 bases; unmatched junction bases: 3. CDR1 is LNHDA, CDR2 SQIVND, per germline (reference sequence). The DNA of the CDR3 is TGTGCCAGTAGTATAGTTCAGGGGGCGGCTTTCTTT. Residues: CASSIVQGAAFF.

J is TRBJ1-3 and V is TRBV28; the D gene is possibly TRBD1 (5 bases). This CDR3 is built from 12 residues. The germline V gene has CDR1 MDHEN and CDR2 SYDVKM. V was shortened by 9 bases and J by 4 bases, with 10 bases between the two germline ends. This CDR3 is CASQGEGNTIYF. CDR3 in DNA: TGTGCCAGTCAGGGCGAAGGAAACACCATATATTTT.

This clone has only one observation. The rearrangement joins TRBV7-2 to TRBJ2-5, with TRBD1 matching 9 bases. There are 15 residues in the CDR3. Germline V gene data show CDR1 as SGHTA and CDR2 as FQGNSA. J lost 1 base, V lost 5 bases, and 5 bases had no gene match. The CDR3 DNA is TGTGCCAGCAGCACACCACAGGGGGCCCAAGAGACCCAGTACTTC. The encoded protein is CASSTPQGAQETQYF.

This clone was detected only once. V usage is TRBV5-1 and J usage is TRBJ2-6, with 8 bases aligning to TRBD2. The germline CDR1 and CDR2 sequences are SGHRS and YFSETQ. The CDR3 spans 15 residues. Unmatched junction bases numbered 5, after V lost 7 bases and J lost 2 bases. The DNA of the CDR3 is TGCGCCAGCCGCGGCGGGGGGACTGGGGCCAACGTCCTGACTTTC. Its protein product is CASRGGGTGANVLTF.

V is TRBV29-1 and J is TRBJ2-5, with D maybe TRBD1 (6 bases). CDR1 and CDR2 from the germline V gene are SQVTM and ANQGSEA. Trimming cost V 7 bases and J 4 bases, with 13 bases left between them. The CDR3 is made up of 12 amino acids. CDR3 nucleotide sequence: TGCAGCGCCAAGACAGGATCAGAGACCCAGTACTTC. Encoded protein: CSAKTGSETQYF.

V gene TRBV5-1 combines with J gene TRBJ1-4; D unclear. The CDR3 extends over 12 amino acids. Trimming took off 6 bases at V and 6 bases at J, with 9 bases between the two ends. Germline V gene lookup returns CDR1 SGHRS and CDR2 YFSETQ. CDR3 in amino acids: CASTLADEKLFF. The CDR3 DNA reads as TGCGCCAGCACCCTAGCAGATGAAAAACTGTTTTTT.

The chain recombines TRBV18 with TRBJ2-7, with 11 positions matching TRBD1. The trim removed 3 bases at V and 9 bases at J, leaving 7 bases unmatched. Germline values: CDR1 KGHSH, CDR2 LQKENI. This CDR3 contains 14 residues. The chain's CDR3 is CASSPTDRGLWQYF. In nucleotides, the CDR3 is TGTGCCAGCTCACCGACGGACAGGGGGCTCTGGCAGTACTTC.